This is a list of T cell receptor beta chains from one sample in a study of shared clonotypes between healthy human individuals. Assay: immunoSEQ multiplex PCR; the TCRdb copy retains only in-frame clones and omits some. The data show roughly 400,000 clones, roughly 96% seen once. The sample was memory CD8+ T cells sorted from blood. The source of these receptors is a man aged 25-45 years in good health. Each CDR3 is given with its conserved first and last residue. D genes are given only for firm matches. Rows give clone size only sometimes, using once, few, many, or a class for an expanded clone.

size: -
D: -
V: TRBV7-9
J: TRBJ1-4
CDR3: CASSLEGVQATNEKLFF
DNA: TGTGCCAGCAGCTTAGAGGGGGTCCAGGCAACTAATGAAAAACTGTTTTTT

size: once
D: -
V: TRBV2
J: TRBJ2-7
CDR3: CASTLSIPYEQYF
DNA: TGTGCCAGCACCCTATCAATCCCCTACGAGCAGTACTTC

size: -
D: TRBD1
V: TRBV27
J: TRBJ1-2
CDR3: CASSSRTGGALGYTF
DNA: TGTGCCAGCAGTTCCAGGACAGGGGGCGCGCTTGGCTACACCTTC

size: -
D: -
V: TRBV29-1
J: TRBJ1-1
CDR3: CSVARNTEAFF
DNA: TGCAGCGTTGCCAGGAACACTGAAGCTTTCTTT

size: -
D: -
V: TRBV10-3
J: TRBJ1-1
CDR3: CAISNQATNTEAFF
DNA: TGTGCCATCAGTAACCAGGCGACGAACACTGAAGCTTTCTTT

size: once
D: -
V: TRBV7-7
J: TRBJ2-6
CDR3: CASSLRFKPQSRANVLTF
DNA: TGTGCCAGCAGCCTACGCTTTAAGCCACAAAGTCGGGCCAACGTCCTGACTTTC

size: -
D: TRBD1
V: TRBV7-3
J: TRBJ1-1
CDR3: CASSTTGEDTEAFF
DNA: TGTGCCAGCAGCACGACAGGGGAGGACACTGAAGCTTTCTTT

size: -
D: TRBD1
V: TRBV29-1
J: TRBJ1-5
CDR3: CSGGQAKPQHF
DNA: TGCAGCGGTGGACAGGCCAAGCCCCAGCATTTT

size: -
D: TRBD1
V: TRBV28
J: TRBJ2-7
CDR3: CASSDRGEQYF
DNA: TGTGCCAGCAGTGACAGGGGCGAGCAGTACTTC

size: -
D: TRBD2
V: TRBV15
J: TRBJ2-7
CDR3: CATSRGLASGLYEQYF
DNA: TGTGCCACCAGCAGAGGCCTCGCTAGCGGGCTGTACGAGCAGTACTTC

size: -
D: TRBD1
V: TRBV28
J: TRBJ2-7
CDR3: CASSVIAGTGTYEQYF
DNA: TGTGCCAGCAGCGTAATAGCCGGGACAGGGACTTACGAGCAGTACTTC

size: -
D: TRBD1
V: TRBV11-2
J: TRBJ2-7
CDR3: CASSSPGQGRLVSYEQYF
DNA: TGTGCCAGCAGCTCTCCGGGACAGGGAAGATTAGTATCCTACGAGCAGTACTTC

size: -
D: TRBD1
V: TRBV5-4
J: TRBJ2-5
CDR3: CASSLAGTGRETQYF
DNA: TGTGCCAGCAGCTTGGCCGGGACAGGGCGAGAGACCCAGTACTTC

size: -
D: -
V: TRBV21-1
J: TRBJ2-7
CDR3: CASSKWGTSSYEQYF
DNA: TGTGCCAGCAGCAAATGGGGGACTAGCTCCTACGAGCAGTACTTC

size: -
D: -
V: TRBV29-1
J: TRBJ2-6
CDR3: CSVDTGSGANVLTF
DNA: TGCAGCGTTGATACGGGGTCTGGGGCCAACGTCCTGACTTTC

size: -
D: -
V: TRBV7-9
J: TRBJ1-5
CDR3: CASSGGRWIDGNQPQHF
DNA: TGTGCCAGCAGCGGCGGTCGGTGGATCGATGGCAATCAGCCCCAGCATTTT

size: -
D: -
V: TRBV4-2
J: TRBJ2-1
CDR3: CASSRLQGTRSAYNEQFF
DNA: TGTGCCAGCAGCCGATTGCAAGGTACGCGATCGGCCTACAATGAGCAGTTCTTC

size: -
D: -
V: TRBV2
J: TRBJ2-6
CDR3: CASRKGDSGANVLTF
DNA: TGTGCCAGTAGGAAAGGGGATTCTGGGGCCAACGTCCTGACTTTC

size: -
D: TRBD2
V: TRBV6-5
J: TRBJ2-5
CDR3: CASSYDLAGVETQYF
DNA: TGTGCCAGCAGTTATGATCTAGCGGGAGTAGAGACCCAGTACTTC

size: once
D: TRBD2
V: TRBV6-4
J: TRBJ2-5
CDR3: CASSHPGLAGVETQYF
DNA: TGTGCCAGCAGTCATCCGGGACTAGCGGGAGTGGAGACCCAGTACTTC